A single T cell receptor (beta chain) is shown here with its context. The target antigen is unknown. Germline-derived CDR1 and CDR2 are LGHNA and YSLEER. The trim removed 1 base at V and 9 bases at J, leaving 9 bases unmatched. The CDR3 has 16 residues. This specimen comes from a study of lymphopenia after photon versus proton radiotherapy. Study findings and constraints: Authors raise, but do not show, better survival with proton therapy. Photon-treated patients lost naive T cells and TCR diversity; proton-treated stayed stable. Post-nadir TCR diversity decline inversely tracked overall survival among those who died. Oligoclonal CD8+ Temra expansion after nadir drove photon patients' diversity drop.

The repertoire was sequenced with immunoSEQ multiplex PCR; TCRdb's copy has only in-frame clones and lacks some. Of about 26,000 clones listed, more than 80% are singletons. The sample consisted of peripheral blood, taken from a patient treated with photon-based radiotherapy. The origin of this receptor is a man aged 30 to 45 with gastric cancer. V is TRBV4-3 and J is TRBJ2-1, with 10 bases matching TRBD2. The CDR3 spells CASSQVVAGGGSEQFF. The CDR3 DNA follows: TGCGCCAGCAGCCAAGTAGTAGCGGGAGGAGGGAGTGAGCAGTTCTTC.